The source of this T cell receptor (beta chain) is a study of shared clonotypes between healthy human individuals. Regarding the study as a whole: Larger estimated richness was generally seen in naive subsets than in memory subsets.

Profiled with immunoSEQ multiplex PCR; TCRdb holds only in-frame clones, not every one. The sample comprises over a million clones, roughly 96% of which are singletons, and 0.95% to 1.5% rests with the top ten. Note on this clone: Its cognate antigen is unknown.

The length of the CDR3 is 13 residues. Germline loops: CDR1 SGHAT, CDR2 FQNNGV. Trimming left V 2 bases short and J 3 bases short, with 4 bases between. Sequencing input: naive CD4+ T cells sorted from blood. The sample's subset: CD45RA+ positively selected. The source of this sequence is a young man in good health. J is TRBJ2-2 and V is TRBV11-2; no reliable D call. As DNA, the CDR3 is TGTGCCAGCAGCTTAAAACACACCGGGGAGCTGTTTTTT. As protein: CASSLKHTGELFF. The entire variable domain, with the rest obtained from reference TRBV11-2 and TRBJ2-2, is as follows: EAGVAQSPRYKIIEKRQSVAFWCNPISGHATLYWYQQILGQGPKLLIQFQNNGVVDDSQLPKDRFSAERLKGVDSTLKIQPAKLEDSAVYLCASSLKHTGELFFGEGSRLTVL.